The 16 T cell receptor beta chains below all came from one sample that was sequenced in a study of blood T cells in healthy people across ages. A sample-barcoded 5' primer and a J-beta primer mix were used in a second PCR of about 7 to 12 cycles. TCRdb independently ran MiXCR on the 5' RACE reads; one entry per CDR3 protein. Of around 1,500,000 distinct CDR3 sequences listed, 35% to 45% are singletons. Sequenced input: blood. The source is a young woman in good health.

The V call is TRBV16, the J call TRBJ2-5, with D perhaps matching TRBD2 (6 bases). The DNA end is a closer match to TRBJ2-7, so the J assignment may be wrong. Germline CDR1 and CDR2: KGHSY and FQNENV. The CDR3 runs to 15 residues. In DNA, the CDR3 is TGTGCCAGCAGCCAATCGCGGGGCAGGGTGGACGAGCAGTACTTC. Translated: CASSQSRGRVDEQYF.

This clonotype appeared once. The chain couples TRBV29-1 to TRBJ2-5; 9 nucleotides align to TRBD1. This CDR3 contains 16 residues. Germline V CDR1 and CDR2: SQVTM, ANQGSEA. V trimming: 6 bases; J trimming: 4 bases; junction bases outside the gene matches: 15. The CDR3 sequence: CSVGRWDRVIRETQYF. In DNA, the CDR3 is TGCAGCGTGGGCCGTTGGGACAGGGTCATCCGAGAGACCCAGTACTTC.

The V call is TRBV30, the J call TRBJ2-7; the match to TRBD1 covers 7 bases. This CDR3 contains 15 residues. The V gene's germline CDR1 is GTSNPN and CDR2 SVGIG (reference sequence). The J segment lost 6 bases and the V segment lost 5 bases, leaving 16 bases of the junction unmatched. The CDR3 DNA is TGTGCCTGGGGCTCGGGCACAGGGGTTTTTTTCGAGCAGTACTTC. The encoded protein is CAWGSGTGVFFEQYF.

J is TRBJ2-6 and V is TRBV21-1; the table's D call TRBD1 went unverified against the DNA. TRBV21-1 is given as a pseudogene. This CDR3 is 18 amino acids long. The CDR3 is CASSKLSDRGTGANVLTF. The DNA for the CDR3 is TGTGCCAGCAGCAAATTGTCGGACAGGGGGACTGGGGCCAACGTCCTGACTTTC.

The chain is built from TRBV6-5 and TRBJ2-7, with TRBD1 matching over 8 bases. The CDR3 extends over 16 amino acids. The ends lost 2 bases at V and 3 bases at J; junction bases unmatched: 9. The germline V gene encodes CDR1 MNHEY and CDR2 SVGAGI. Here the CDR3 DNA reads TGTGCCAGCAGTTACCAGCCCGGGACAGGCTACTACGAGCAGTACTTC. Its protein product is CASSYQPGTGYYEQYF.

The gene calls are TRBV6-2 or TRBV6-3 and TRBJ2-3; 9 bases match TRBD2. Germline CDR1 is MNHEY and CDR2 is SVGEGT. Trimming cost V 10 bases and J 0 bases; bases outside gene matches: 11. The CDR3 consists of 16 residues. For the CDR3, the DNA is TGTGCCACCAGCCCCGGACTAGCGTTCAGCACAGATACGCAGTATTTT. Protein sequence: CATSPGLAFSTDTQYF.

The rearrangement links TRBV6-5 to TRBJ2-7, with 8 bases matching TRBD1. Germline loops: CDR1 MNHEY, CDR2 SVGAGI. J was trimmed by 1 base and V by 5 bases; bases with no gene match: 10. The CDR3 spans 16 residues. The CDR3 here is CASSNMGQEPSYEQYF. CDR3 coding DNA: TGTGCCAGCAGTAACATGGGACAGGAACCGTCCTACGAGCAGTACTTC.

This clonotype was counted a few times. The rearrangement links TRBV11-2 to TRBJ2-1; D not resolved. This CDR3 comprises 14 residues. Germline loops: CDR1 SGHAT, CDR2 FQNNGV. Trimming shortened V by 5 bases and J by 8 bases, and 16 bases separated the two germline ends. CDR3 nucleotide sequence: TGTGCCAGCAGCCTCTCTTACGGGCCTGATGAGCAGTTCTTC. This translates into CASSLSYGPDEQFF. The full variable domain, rest sourced from reference TRBV11-2 and TRBJ2-1, is EAGVAQSPRYKIIEKRQSVAFWCNPISGHATLYWYQQILGQGPKLLIQFQNNGVVDDSQLPKDRFSAERLKGVDSTLKIQPAKLEDSAVYLCASSLSYGPDEQFFGPGTRLTVL.

This chain uses TRBV5-1 with TRBJ2-4; the match to TRBD2 covers 7 bases. Germline V gene data show CDR1 as SGHRS and CDR2 as YFSETQ. This CDR3 region has 20 residues. The J segment lost 0 bases and the V segment lost 2 bases, leaving 17 bases of the junction unmatched. CDR3 amino acids: CASSFGPGRDGLLAKNIQYF. CDR3 bases: TGCGCCAGCAGCTTTGGCCCAGGGAGGGATGGGCTCCTAGCCAAAAACATTCAGTACTTC.

This rearrangement joins TRBV18 to TRBJ2-2; D is undetermined. The V end lost 0 bases, the J end lost 3 bases, and 5 bases lay between the germline ends. Germline V CDR1 and CDR2: KGHSH, LQKENI. The CDR3 is 14 residues long. The CDR3 loop reads CASSPPTDTGELFF. Here the CDR3 DNA reads TGTGCCAGCTCACCACCTACAGACACCGGGGAGCTGTTTTTT. Full variable domain (missing parts from reference TRBV18 and TRBJ2-2): NAGVMQNPRHLVRRRGQEARLRCSPMKGHSHVYWYRQLPEEGLKFMVYLQKENIIDESGMPKERFSAEFPKEGPSILRIQQVVRGDSAAYFCASSPPTDTGELFFGEGSRLTVL.

This clonotype was observed once. Germline and junction disagree at one end, which may indicate a read error. The genes are TRBV12-3 or TRBV12-4 and TRBJ2-3, with D perhaps TRBD2 (6 bases). The CDR3 sequence is 15 residues long. The CDR3: CASSLGGASTDMQYF. For the CDR3, the DNA is TGTGCCAGCAGTTTGGGCGGGGCTAGCACAGATATGCAGTATTTT.

In this sample, this clonotype turned up a few times. The chain joins TRBV4-1 to TRBJ1-2; no firm D call. Germline V CDR1 and CDR2: MGHRA, YSYEKL. Trimming pared 4 bases from V and 0 bases from J, leaving 18 bases between. There are 17 residues in the CDR3. The CDR3 DNA sequence: TGCGCCAGCAGCCCACCTGACTCACGGATTACTAACTATGGCTACACCTTC. It specifies CASSPPDSRITNYGYTF.

The chain combines TRBV6-5 with TRBJ1-4, with D hard to call. Trimming took 7 bases from V and 3 from J, leaving 9 bases between them. This CDR3 region has 13 residues. Germline V gene sequence: CDR1 MNHEY, CDR2 SVGAGI. The DNA of the CDR3 is TGTGCCAGCATGAGGACTGCTAATGAAAAACTGTTTTTT. Protein sequence: CASMRTANEKLFF.

A word on this clonotype: This sequence may be a read error, since a much larger clone differs from it by one base. The chain carries TRBV20-1 and TRBJ1-1; possible D gene TRBD1, 5 bases. Germline CDR1 is DFQATT and CDR2 is SNEGSKA (reference sequence). The CDR3 covers 14 residues. Deletions cut 0 bases from V and 4 bases from J, with 12 bases between. CDR3 sequence reads: CSARDQGTSTEAFF. CDR3 sequence (DNA): TGCAGTGCTAGAGATCAAGGGACTAGCACTGAAGCTTTCTTT.

As concerns this clonotype: Germline is not matched at one junction end, which may reflect a read error. The rearrangement links TRBV10-1 to TRBJ2-2; D might be TRBD1 (6 bases). This CDR3 has 16 residues. Per germline, CDR1 WNHNN and CDR2 SYGVQD (reference sequence). CDR3 residues: CAGSGNPDSPTGELFF. The CDR3 DNA follows: TGCGCCGGCAGTGGCAACCCGGACAGTCCCACCGGGGAGCTGTTTTTT.

The gene calls are TRBV25-1 and TRBJ1-6; D is ambiguous. V dropped 4 bases and J dropped 10 bases, with 17 bases sitting between them. This CDR3 is built from 15 residues. In germline, CDR1 is MGHDK, CDR2 SYGVNS. The CDR3 DNA follows: TGTGCCAGCAGTGCCATGGACGGCAGCGTATCACCCCTCCACTTT. This sequence encodes CASSAMDGSVSPLHF.